These T cell receptor beta chains were read from a single sample in a study of T cell responses to AZD1222 COVID-19 vaccine. Libraries were prepared by immunoSEQ multiplex PCR; TCRdb keeps only in-frame clonotypes and omits some of them. Here the sample spans 130,000 to 150,000 clones, about nine tenths being singletons. This specimen consisted of peripheral blood, obtained on day 0 of MenACWY control vaccination. These TCRs come from an adult in good health. The CDR3 runs from the conserved cysteine through the conserved F or W. D genes are given only for firm matches. Only some rows state a clone size, as once, few, many or a class for expanded clones.

TRBV19,-,-,TRBJ1-2,TGTGCCAGTATCCCGACTCAGGGCGGCAGTATCTACACCTTC,CASIPTQGGSIYTF
TRBV27,-,TRBD1,TRBJ2-7,TGTGCCAGCAGTCTACGGTACACCGGGACAGCCAACACTTACGCCGAGCAGTACTTC,CASSLRYTGTANTYAEQYF
TRBV7-9,once,TRBD1,TRBJ1-2,TGTGCCAGCAGCTTTAAACAGGGGTATGGCTACACCTTC,CASSFKQGYGYTF
TRBV5-6,-,-,TRBJ1-5,TGTGCCAGCAGCTACGGGCCTTACCTGAGCAATCAGCCCCAGCATTTT,CASSYGPYLSNQPQHF
TRBV27,-,-,TRBJ2-7,TGTGCCAGCGCCAGCCCCCTCTCCTACGAGCAGTACTTC,CASASPLSYEQYF
TRBV5-8,-,-,TRBJ1-6,TGTGCCAGCAGCTTAGCGTCACCCCTCCACTTT,CASSLASPLHF
TRBV5-1,-,-,TRBJ1-6,TGCGCCAGCAGCTTGGGGGGGTCTGGGGCTTCACCCCTCCACTTT,CASSLGGSGASPLHF
TRBV7-2,-,-,TRBJ2-5,TGTGCCAGCAGCTTAAGTGGGCGACAAGAGACCCAGTACTTC,CASSLSGRQETQYF
TRBV19,-,-,TRBJ2-7,TGTGCCAGTAGTATCCTCGGAGGGATCAACGAGCAGTACTTC,CASSILGGINEQYF
TRBV5-1,-,TRBD2,TRBJ2-1,TGCGCCAGCAGCCCCCACAGCGGGAGCGGCTTTAATGAGCAGTTCTTC,CASSPHSGSGFNEQFF
TRBV5-1,-,-,TRBJ2-7,TGCGCCAGCAGCCGGGACTCGTTCGAGCAGTACTTC,CASSRDSFEQYF
TRBV5-1,-,-,TRBJ2-1,TGCGCCAGCAGCTTTGACGGGGACTCCTACAATGAGCAGTTCTTC,CASSFDGDSYNEQFF
TRBV20-1,-,-,TRBJ2-1,TGCAGTGCTAGTGTCCTTAGAAGCGGTTCCTACAATGAGCAGTTCTTC,CSASVLRSGSYNEQFF
TRBV29-1,-,-,TRBJ1-2,TGCAGCGTTGATGGGGGGTCTAACTATGGCTACACCTTC,CSVDGGSNYGYTF
TRBV9,-,-,TRBJ2-1,TGTGCCAGCAGCGTAGCTACGAGGGACGAGCAGTTCTTC,CASSVATRDEQFF
TRBV28,few,-,TRBJ1-2,TGTGCCATCAGCTACGGGGGCACGGATGGCTACACCTTC,CAISYGGTDGYTF
TRBV4-2,-,TRBD2,TRBJ2-1,TGTGCCAGCAGCCAAGGGGTTGTCGGGGGGGCAGGCTCCTACAATGAGCAGTTCTTC,CASSQGVVGGAGSYNEQFF
TRBV27,-,-,TRBJ1-1,TGTGCCAGCGGGGAACCTATGAACACTGAAGCTTTCTTT,CASGEPMNTEAFF
TRBV3-1/TRBV3-2,-,-,TRBJ2-5,TGTGCCAGCAGCCAATACGGGGGCCAAGAGACCCAGTACTTC,CASSQYGGQETQYF
TRBV4-1,-,-,TRBJ1-2,TGCGCCAGCAGCCAAGCGAGGCGACCGACCGAAGGCTACACCTTC,CASSQARRPTEGYTF
TRBV4-3,few,TRBD2,TRBJ2-1,TGCGCCAGCAGCCAGACATGGCTAGCGGGCTATGAGCAGTTCTTC,CASSQTWLAGYEQFF
TRBV7-2,-,TRBD2,TRBJ2-3,TGTGCCAGCAGCTTAGGCGGCGGGGGAATAGATACGCAGTATTTT,CASSLGGGGIDTQYF
TRBV5-1,-,TRBD1,TRBJ2-3,TGCGCCAGCAAACTGACAGGGGCCGCAGATACGCAGTATTTT,CASKLTGAADTQYF
TRBV10-3,-,-,TRBJ1-1,TGTGCCATCAGTGAAGGGAGATCTGAAGCTTTCTTT,CAISEGRSEAFF
TRBV2,-,-,TRBJ1-2,TGTGCCAGCAGCCAACAACAGGCGGGCTACACCTTC,CASSQQQAGYTF
TRBV19,-,TRBD1,TRBJ2-7,TGTGCCAGTATGCGGACAGGGGGAGGAAACGAGCAGTACTTC,CASMRTGGGNEQYF
TRBV12-3/TRBV12-4,-,-,TRBJ2-7,TGTGCCAGCAGTCCGGCGGGGCCCTACGAGCAGTACTTC,CASSPAGPYEQYF
TRBV2,-,-,TRBJ1-5,TGTGCCAGCAGTGATAAGGGTGCCCGGGGTCAGCCCCAGCATTTT,CASSDKGARGQPQHF
TRBV5-8,-,TRBD1,TRBJ1-2,TGTGCCAGCAGCCCTAGGACAGGGAATGGGACCTTC,CASSPRTGNGTF
TRBV5-6,once,-,TRBJ2-3,TGTGCCAGCAGCTTAAGGGGAGGTACGCAGTATTTT,CASSLRGGTQYF
TRBV7-2,-,-,TRBJ1-2,TGTGCCAGCAGTCCTGACACCTTCTATGGCTACACCTTC,CASSPDTFYGYTF
TRBV4-3,-,-,TRBJ1-2,TGCGCCAGCAGCCAGACGGGTGAACGTAGCTATGGCTACACCTTC,CASSQTGERSYGYTF
TRBV9,-,TRBD1,TRBJ1-2,TGTGCCAGCAGCGTACAGGGGGCAGAGTATGGCTACACCTTC,CASSVQGAEYGYTF
TRBV30,-,TRBD1,TRBJ1-2,TGTGCCTGGAGTCAAGACAGGGGGCGGGATGCGAACTATGGCTACACCTTC,CAWSQDRGRDANYGYTF
TRBV6-5,-,-,TRBJ2-5,TGTGCCAGCAGTAACCTTCTAGGGAGCGGAGAGACCCAGTACTTC,CASSNLLGSGETQYF
TRBV6-5,-,-,TRBJ1-1,TGTGCCAGCAGTTACTCGTCGGTGAACACTGAAGCTTTCTTT,CASSYSSVNTEAFF
TRBV5-4,-,-,TRBJ2-2,TGTGCCAGCAGCCCCCCCCAGGGGACGAACACCGGGGAGCTGTTTTTT,CASSPPQGTNTGELFF
TRBV7-3,-,TRBD1,TRBJ1-6,TGTGCCAGCAGCTCCAACGACAGGGTAACACCCCTCCACTTT,CASSSNDRVTPLHF
TRBV18,once,-,TRBJ1-3,TGTGCCAGCTCACAACAGCAGACATCTCTCTCTGGAAACACCATATATTTT,CASSQQQTSLSGNTIYF
TRBV7-3,-,-,TRBJ2-3,TGTGCCAGCAAGGGGGTCAATATAGATACGCAGTATTTT,CASKGVNIDTQYF
TRBV30,-,TRBD1,TRBJ2-1,TGTGCCTGGAGTGTACAGGGGGCAGGGGAGCAGTTCTTC,CAWSVQGAGEQFF
TRBV11-3,-,TRBD1,TRBJ2-7,TGTGCCAGCAGCTCCCAACAGGGGAACTACGAGCAGTACTTC,CASSSQQGNYEQYF
TRBV5-6,-,-,TRBJ2-3,TGTGCCAGCAGTTCAGGGGTCAGCACAGATACGCAGTATTTT,CASSSGVSTDTQYF
TRBV19,-,-,TRBJ2-6,TGTGCCAGTAGTATAAGCGGCCCTATCATGTACCTGTCTGGGGCCAACGTCCTGACTTTC,CASSISGPIMYLSGANVLTF
TRBV6-5,-,-,TRBJ1-1,TGTGCCAGCAGTTACCTCACTGAAGCTTTCTTT,CASSYLTEAFF
TRBV29-1,-,-,TRBJ1-3,TGCAGCGTTAAAGTCAGCCACTCTGGAAACACCATATATTTT,CSVKVSHSGNTIYF
TRBV29-1,-,-,TRBJ1-2,TGCAGCGTAGAACAGAACTATGGCTACACCTTC,CSVEQNYGYTF
TRBV7-9,-,-,TRBJ1-1,TGTGCCAGCAGCTTCCACCTGGGGACTGAAGCTTTCTTT,CASSFHLGTEAFF
TRBV28,-,-,TRBJ1-5,TGTGCCAGCAGTTTAAGGACGGATAGCAATCAGCCCCAGCATTTT,CASSLRTDSNQPQHF
TRBV6-6,-,TRBD1,TRBJ1-2,TGTGCCAGCAGCGGGACAGGGGGTGAGGATGGCTACACCTTC,CASSGTGGEDGYTF
TRBV5-1,-,-,TRBJ2-7,TGCGCCAGCAGCTTGGATTGGGAAACGTACGAGCAGTACTTC,CASSLDWETYEQYF
TRBV6-4,-,-,TRBJ2-3,TGTGCCAGCAGTGACGTCTACGGTGGACCCACAGATACGCAGTATTTT,CASSDVYGGPTDTQYF
TRBV29-1,-,TRBD2,TRBJ2-3,TGCAGCGTTGAAGGGGTCCTAGCGGGAGCCACAGATACGCAGTATTTT,CSVEGVLAGATDTQYF
TRBV4-1,-,TRBD1,TRBJ2-3,TGCGCCAGCAGCCGGACCGGGACAGGGGGCGCGAGCACAGATACGCAGTATTTT,CASSRTGTGGASTDTQYF
TRBV18,-,TRBD1,TRBJ1-3,TGTGCCAGCTCACCAGGACAGGGGGCCGGAGGAAACACCATATATTTT,CASSPGQGAGGNTIYF